This T cell receptor beta chain was sequenced for a study of CD4 and CD8 cells across lung adenocarcinoma regions. The CDR3 has 13 amino acids. Looked up from germline, CDR1 is LNHNV and CDR2 is YYDKDF (reference sequence). The V end was cut by 0 bases, the J end by 7 bases, with 8 bases between. MiXCR was run by TCRdb on the PCR reads, yielding one entry per CDR3 protein. The sample lists about 5,700 distinct CDR3 sequences, 50% seen once, with around 20% in the top ten. The patients had localized lung adenocarcinoma, a non-small cell subtype. The V call is TRBV15, the J call TRBJ2-3, with D uncertain. The clonotype originates from a male donor with lung adenocarcinoma. The CD4 and CD8 labels of this study may be unreliable. The sequenced sample consisted of CD4+ T cells from the margin of a lung tumor. Here the CDR3 reads CATSRENKNTQYF. CDR3 nucleotide sequence: TGTGCCACCAGCAGAGAAAATAAGAATACGCAGTATTTT. The full variable domain, completed using reference TRBV15 and TRBJ2-3, is DAMVIQNPRYQVTQFGKPVTLSCSQTLNHNVMYWYQQKSSQAPKLLFHYYDKDFNNEADTPDNFQSRRPNTSFCFLDIRSPGLGDTAMYLCATSRENKNTQYFGPGTRLTVL.